This TCR beta chain came from a study of shared clonotypes between healthy human individuals. Study details: The study used three CD4 naive, three CD4 memory, two CD8 naive and one CD8 memory plate per donor.

Germline CDR1 and CDR2: MNHEY and SVGAGI. Deletions cut 5 bases from V and 3 bases from J, with 17 bases between. This CDR3 is built from 15 residues. Here immunoSEQ multiplex PCR was the method, and the copy in TCRdb shows in-frame clones only, minus some. The sample has 950,000 to 1,100,000 clones, approximately 80% seen once. This clonotype was obtained from a young man in good health. Some clones in this sample may be carry-over from other donors' samples. This chain connects TRBV6-5 to TRBJ2-7; D is perhaps TRBD2 (6 bases). Sequences were obtained from memory CD4+ T cells from PBMCs. Specified subset: CD45RA-negative fraction. The CDR3: CASSTLGTPIYEQYF. The CDR3 DNA follows: TGTGCCAGCAGTACACTTGGGACTCCCATCTACGAGCAGTACTTC.